What follows are 28 T cell receptor beta chains derived from one specimen sequenced in a study of T cells in localized non-small cell lung cancer. Sequenced by immunoSEQ multiplex PCR; TCRdb stores in-frame clones only, minus some. Of around 28,000 clones detected, 90% to 95% appear once; the ten largest clones hold 0.73%. Sequences were derived from peripheral blood, sampled before any cancer treatment. These receptors all stem from a woman between 35 and 70 years old with stage I lung adenocarcinoma.

The V call is TRBV7-2, the J call TRBJ2-7; D is unresolved. V lost 5 bases, J lost 3 bases, and 14 bases lay in between. Germline V gene data show CDR1 as SGHTA and CDR2 as FQGNSA. The CDR3 is made up of 14 amino acids. CDR3 residues: CASSPFLSSYEQYF. CDR3 coding DNA: TGTGCCAGCAGCCCGTTTCTTAGCAGCTACGAGCAGTACTTC. Full variable domain (outside the CDR3, taken from reference TRBV7-2 and TRBJ2-7): GAGVSQSPSNKVTEKGKDVELRCDPISGHTALYWYRQSLGQGLEFLIYFQGNSAPDKSGLPSDRFSAERTGGSVSTLTIQRTQQEDSAVYLCASSPFLSSYEQYFGPGTRLTVT.

The rearrangement uses TRBV7-2 and TRBJ1-1; 10 positions agree with TRBD1. The germline V gene encodes CDR1 SGHTA and CDR2 FQGNSA. Trimming removed 5 bases from V and 7 bases from J; junction bases left unmatched: 13. CDR3 length equals 16 residues. CDR3 sequence reads: CASSAQTGTGAFEAFF. The CDR3 DNA follows: TGTGCCAGCAGCGCCCAAACCGGGACAGGGGCATTTGAAGCTTTCTTT.

The chain employs TRBV7-2 and TRBJ1-5, with 7 bases matching TRBD1. J gave up 4 bases and V 1 base, and 1 base lay outside the gene matches. The CDR3 sequence is 14 residues long. Germline V gene data show CDR1 as SGHTA and CDR2 as FQGNSA. CDR3 region: CASSLGTGNQPQHF. DNA of the CDR3: TGTGCCAGCAGCTTAGGGACAGGTAATCAGCCCCAGCATTTT.

The chain carries TRBV18 and TRBJ1-1; TRBD1 matches at 10 bases. This CDR3 is 18 amino acids long. Looked up from germline, CDR1 is KGHSH and CDR2 is LQKENI. V lost 2 bases and J lost 0; bases outside the gene matches: 9. CDR3 coding DNA: TGTGCCAGCTCACCAGGGCTGGGACAGGGGCTTATGAACACTGAAGCTTTCTTT. It is translated as CASSPGLGQGLMNTEAFF.

The rearrangement links TRBV7-3 to TRBJ2-1; 12 bases map to TRBD2. J lost 6 bases, V lost 5 bases, and 11 bases had no gene match. The CDR3 has 17 residues. CDR1 and CDR2 from the germline V gene are SGHTA and FQGTGA. The CDR3 nucleotides read TGTGCCAGCAGCACCAGGACTAGCGGGACCGCGAGCAATGAGCAGTTCTTC. This sequence encodes CASSTRTSGTASNEQFF.

This clone was seen once. The chain recombines TRBV5-1 with TRBJ2-7; TRBD2 aligns across 10 bases. The CDR3 is 18 amino acids. Germline loops: CDR1 SGHRS, CDR2 YFSETQ. V trimming: 0 bases; J trimming: 2 bases; junction bases outside the gene matches: 11. The CDR3 region has the DNA TGCGCCAGCAGCTTGGGGGTAGCGGGAGGCGTACCGCCCTACGAGCAGTACTTC. Translation: CASSLGVAGGVPPYEQYF.

This chain connects TRBV2 to TRBJ2-1, with 8 positions matching TRBD2. Germline V CDR1 and CDR2: SNHLY, FYNNEI. The CDR3 is made up of 16 amino acids. V lost 6 bases, J lost 0 bases, and 7 bases stayed unmatched. CDR3 protein: CASRTGRASSYNEQFF. The CDR3 region has the DNA TGTGCCAGCAGAACCGGGAGGGCGAGCTCCTACAATGAGCAGTTCTTC.

This chain joins TRBV11-2 and TRBJ1-1, with a possible D match to TRBD1 (6 bases). The length of the CDR3 is 17 residues. Germline CDR1 and CDR2: SGHAT and FQNNGV. Trimming cost V 6 bases and J 4 bases, with 24 bases left between them. CDR3 residues: CASSLIGRGGEGTEAFF. The CDR3 DNA is TGTGCCAGCAGTTTAATAGGCCGAGGGGGTGAGGGCACTGAAGCTTTCTTT.

The chain couples TRBV5-1 to TRBJ1-3; D might be TRBD1 (5 bases). V lost 4 bases, J lost 0 bases, and 8 bases lay in between. This CDR3 region has 14 residues. CDR1 is SGHRS, CDR2 YFSETQ, per germline. The CDR3 coding sequence is TGCGCCAGCAGCCAACAGGTCTCTGGAAACACCATATATTTT. It is translated as CASSQQVSGNTIYF. The full variable domain, its missing parts supplied by reference TRBV5-1 and TRBJ1-3, is KAGVTQTPRYLIKTRGQQVTLSCSPISGHRSVSWYQQTPGQGLQFLFEYFSETQRNKGNFPGRFSGRQFSNSRSEMNVSTLELGDSALYLCASSQQVSGNTIYFGEGSWLTVV.

CDR3 sequence reads: CASSFGGGYGYTF. The CDR3 coding sequence is TGTGCCAGCAGTTTTGGAGGGGGCTATGGCTACACCTTC. The chain has TRBV28 and TRBJ1-2; D is possibly TRBD1 (6 bases). The CDR3 length is 13 residues. Germline V gene lookup returns CDR1 MDHEN and CDR2 SYDVKM. V lost 3 bases and J lost 4, with 9 bases in between.

J is TRBJ2-7 and V is TRBV7-2; D may be TRBD1 (5 bases). V was trimmed by 1 base and J by 1 base, leaving 11 bases between them. The CDR3 has 15 residues. The germline V gene has CDR1 SGHTA and CDR2 FQGNSA. The CDR3 sequence: CASSLDFRASYEQYF. DNA of the CDR3: TGTGCCAGCAGCTTAGATTTCAGGGCGTCCTACGAGCAGTACTTC.

CDR3 in amino acids: CASSLIRNTEAFF. In DNA, the CDR3 is TGTGCCAGCAGCCTTATAAGGAACACTGAAGCTTTCTTT. The chain is built from TRBV5-5 and TRBJ1-1, with D uncertain. The ends were cut back, 4 bases at V and 1 base at J, with 8 bases in the middle. The CDR3 spans 13 residues. CDR1 SGHKS and CDR2 YYEKEE come from the germline V gene (reference sequence).

A single count supports this clone. The chain combines TRBV10-3 with TRBJ1-2, with 7 bases aligning to TRBD1. The CDR3 is 15 residues long. Germline CDR1 ENHRY, CDR2 SYGVKD. The V gene end was trimmed by 4 bases and the J gene end by 5 bases; junction bases not matched to a gene: 10. This CDR3 reads CAISGQGAERYGYTF. Here the CDR3 DNA reads TGTGCCATCAGTGGACAGGGCGCTGAGAGATATGGCTACACCTTC.

In its sample, this clone was seen once. The chain uses TRBV7-2 and TRBJ2-2; 11 positions agree with TRBD1. This CDR3 region has 17 residues. V lost 1 base and J lost 6; bases outside the gene matches: 7. Germline V lookup: CDR1 SGHTA, CDR2 FQGNSA. This CDR3 reads CASSLGGQGVRAGELFF. Here the CDR3 DNA reads TGTGCCAGCAGCTTAGGGGGACAGGGGGTCAGGGCCGGGGAGCTGTTTTTT.

The DNA for the CDR3 is TGTGCCAGCTCACCACCTAGTCGCGCAGGGACTAATGAAGCTTTCTTT. Translated, it gives CASSPPSRAGTNEAFF. V gene TRBV18 combines with J gene TRBJ1-1; a weak D match, TRBD1 (5 bases). Germline CDR1 KGHSH, CDR2 LQKENI. V lost 0 bases, J lost 7 bases, and 18 bases lay in between. The CDR3 has 16 amino acids.

This sequence joins TRBV9 and TRBJ1-2; 8 bases map to TRBD1. The V gene end was trimmed by 2 bases and the J gene end by 2 bases; junction bases not matched to a gene: 2. Germline V lookup: CDR1 SGDLS, CDR2 YYNGEE. There are 14 residues in the CDR3. The CDR3 region has the DNA TGTGCCAGCAGCGTGACAGGGGCGAACTATGGCTACACCTTC. This encodes CASSVTGANYGYTF.

The chain has TRBV10-3 and TRBJ1-5, with 7 bases that match TRBD1. CDR3 length: 15 residues. Germline V gene sequence: CDR1 ENHRY, CDR2 SYGVKD. V shed 3 bases and J 2 bases; nucleotides not matched to a gene: 4. In nucleotides, the CDR3 is TGTGCCATCAGTGAACGAGGGGGCGGCAATCAGCCCCAGCATTTT. Protein sequence: CAISERGGGNQPQHF.

The chain is built from TRBV28 and TRBJ2-7; D gene ambiguous. CDR1 is MDHEN, CDR2 SYDVKM, per germline. Trimming cost V 2 bases and J 5 bases, with 4 bases left between them. CDR3 size: 11 residues. CDR3 sequence: CASSLIHEQYF. Written as DNA, the CDR3 is TGTGCCAGCAGTTTAATCCACGAGCAGTACTTC.

The CDR3 region has the DNA TGCGCCAGCAGCCAAGATAGGGGGCTAGCGGGAGTTGAGCAGTTCTTC. Encoded protein: CASSQDRGLAGVEQFF. This chain connects TRBV4-3 to TRBJ2-1, with TRBD2 matching over 10 bases. Germline lookup yields CDR1 LGHNA and CDR2 YSLEER. The V and J ends lost 0 bases and 9 bases, in that order; junction bases with no gene match: 8. The CDR3 has 16 residues.

The rearrangement joins TRBV7-9 to TRBJ1-2, with a tentative D call TRBD1 (5 bases). CDR3 length: 13 residues. Trimming left V 6 bases short and J 6 bases short, with 14 bases between. Germline values: CDR1 SEHNR, CDR2 FQNEAQ (reference sequence). The CDR3 DNA is TGTGCCAGCAGAATGGGGGAACCCAATGGCTACACCTTC. Protein sequence: CASRMGEPNGYTF.

The chain joins TRBV2 to TRBJ1-2; maybe TRBD1 (6 bases). Per germline, CDR1 SNHLY and CDR2 FYNNEI. The CDR3 covers 14 residues. Trimming removed 6 bases at V and 2 bases at J, with 13 bases between. The CDR3 protein is CASRGGQRNYGYTF. The CDR3 DNA reads TGTGCCAGCAGAGGAGGACAGAGAAACTATGGCTACACCTTC.

J is TRBJ2-1 and V is TRBV5-1; D is undetermined. CDR1 SGHRS and CDR2 YFSETQ come from the germline V gene. The CDR3 spans 21 residues. V was clipped by 4 bases and J by 0 bases, with 29 bases between them. The DNA for the CDR3 is TGCGCCAGCAGCCCTCTTGTGGGTAGAACTAATTCAATCCTCTCCTACAATGAGCAGTTCTTC. This sequence encodes CASSPLVGRTNSILSYNEQFF.

This clone was found once. V usage is TRBV11-3 and J usage is TRBJ2-3; 7 positions match TRBD2. Germline V gives CDR1 SGHNT, CDR2 YENEEA. Trimming cost V 5 bases and J 0 bases; bases outside gene matches: 8. This CDR3 comprises 16 residues. The CDR3 nucleotides are TGTGCCAGCAGCCTAGTGGGCGGGGGTAGCACAGATACGCAGTATTTT. This sequence encodes CASSLVGGGSTDTQYF.

This clone was counted a single time. The rearrangement uses TRBV6-6 and TRBJ2-2; 13 bases line up with TRBD2. The J segment lost 5 bases and the V segment lost 4 bases, leaving 4 bases of the junction unmatched. Germline V gives CDR1 MNHNY, CDR2 SVGAGI (reference sequence). This CDR3 has 16 residues. The CDR3 region is CASSLLAGGPTGELFF. The CDR3 nucleotides read TGTGCCAGCAGTTTACTAGCGGGAGGGCCAACCGGGGAGCTGTTTTTT.

The CDR3 loop is CASSYSEVYGYTF. The CDR3 bases are TGTGCCAGCAGCTATTCAGAAGTCTATGGCTACACCTTC. J is TRBJ1-2 and V is TRBV7-9, with D hard to call. V lost 4 bases to trimming and J lost 4 bases, with 10 bases between them. CDR3 length: 13 residues. Germline V gene lookup returns CDR1 SEHNR and CDR2 FQNEAQ (reference sequence).

This chain connects TRBV6-5 to TRBJ1-1, with a tentative D call TRBD1 (6 bases). V was shortened by 2 bases and J by 1 base, with 8 bases between the two germline ends. Germline V CDR1 and CDR2: MNHEY, SVGAGI. The CDR3 sequence is 14 residues long. CDR3 in amino acids: CASSYGQKNTEAFF. CDR3 in DNA: TGTGCCAGCAGTTACGGACAGAAGAACACTGAAGCTTTCTTT.

The chain couples TRBV7-2 to TRBJ2-1, with D possibly matching TRBD2 (5 bases). In germline, CDR1 is SGHTA, CDR2 FQGNSA. The CDR3 sequence is 13 residues long. Trimming took off 3 bases at V and 7 bases at J, with 10 bases between the two ends. The CDR3: CASSFRDPNEQFF. The CDR3, as DNA: TGTGCCAGCAGCTTCCGGGATCCAAATGAGCAGTTCTTC.

V and J are TRBV5-4 and TRBJ2-6; D ambiguous. CDR1 is SGHNT and CDR2 is YYREEE in the germline V gene (reference sequence). Between the trimmed V and J ends, which lost 1 base and 1 base, there was a span of 9 bases. The CDR3 spans 16 residues. In nucleotides, the CDR3 is TGTGCCAGCAGCTTGTATATTGCGTCTGGGGCCAACGTCCTGACTTTC. Protein sequence: CASSLYIASGANVLTF.